This record looks at one T cell receptor (beta chain) sequence and its context. In the authors' workflow: Cell counts per sample came from amplifying reference gene primers. Clones were sequenced by immunoSEQ multiplex PCR, and TCRdb holds only the in-frame ones, with some missing. V, J and clone size were drawn from that table, and D and trimming were deduced from the DNA. The table records some 120,000 clones, around 78% of them present only once. Trimming took off 6 bases at V and 1 base at J, with 9 bases between the two ends. The CDR3 is made up of 13 amino acids. Germline V gene sequence: CDR1 SGHNT, CDR2 YENEEA. These data belong to a study of blood T cell repertoires in COVID-19. About the research overall: PBMCs, B-cell-depleted T cells, or T cells provided the cDNA or gDNA that made up the material.

The sequenced sample was peripheral blood. The clonotype comes from a human donor in a cohort sampled during active COVID-19. The rearrangement links TRBV11-3 to TRBJ1-1; D not certain. In nucleotides, the CDR3 is TGTGCCAGCAGTACAGAAGGGAACACTGAAGCTTTCTTT. Its translation is CASSTEGNTEAFF. Combining the CDR3 with reference TRBV11-3 and TRBJ1-1 gives the whole variable domain EAGVVQSPRYKIIEKKQPVAFWCNPISGHNTLYWYLQNLGQGPELLIRYENEEAVDDSQLPKDRFSAERLKGVDSTLKIQPAELGDSAVYLCASSTEGNTEAFFGQGTRLTVV.